The T cell receptor (beta chain) under discussion was sequenced for a study of T cells in tuberculosis. Findings and limits, study-wide: Smaller distances to GMM-specific TCRs suggested their expansion in active tuberculosis. Selection depended on which cryopreserved specimens were available. Active tuberculosis patients had shorter CDR3-alpha; the beta difference was nonsignificant.

A word on this clone: The antigen is undetermined.

The repertoire was sequenced with immunoSEQ multiplex PCR; TCRdb's copy has only in-frame clones and lacks some. The table has over 25,000 clones, roughly 95% seen once; the top ten hold 2.4%. V was clipped by 1 base and J by 0 bases; unmatched bases: 5. CDR1 and CDR2 from the germline V gene are LNHDA and SQIVND (reference sequence). This CDR3 is 17 amino acids long. The clonotype comes from a donor aged 10 to 29 with latent tuberculosis or without tuberculosis infection. The chain joins TRBV19 to TRBJ2-1; 8 bases line up with TRBD1. Sequencing input: PBMCs. The CDR3 loop reads CASSIAGGISSYNEQFF. The CDR3 DNA reads TGTGCCAGTAGTATAGCAGGGGGCATAAGCTCCTACAATGAGCAGTTCTTC.